Below are 20 T cell receptor beta chains sequenced from a single sample in a study of technical replicates of blood from a few donors. Some clones are missing from TCRdb's copy, which holds only in-frame ones; the method was immunoSEQ multiplex PCR. The sample has fewer than 95,000 clones, about 93% seen once. The source material was T cells isolated from PBMCs. All receptors come from a human donor in good health.

The chain joins TRBV4-1 to TRBJ1-4; D remains ambiguous. The CDR3 length is 19 residues. Germline assignment: CDR1 MGHRA and CDR2 YSYEKL. The V gene lost 2 bases and the J gene lost 0 bases, with 19 bases spanning the gap. The CDR3: CASSQSRVRVIATNEKLFF. DNA for the CDR3: TGCGCCAGCAGCCAATCTAGGGTGCGGGTGATTGCAACTAATGAAAAACTGTTTTTT.

V usage is TRBV2 and J usage is TRBJ1-1, with a tentative D call TRBD1 (6 bases). Trimming cost V 6 bases and J 3 bases, with 14 bases left between them. There are 14 residues in the CDR3. Germline values: CDR1 SNHLY, CDR2 FYNNEI. CDR3 amino acids: CASSASGVDTEAFF. The DNA of the CDR3 is TGTGCCAGCAGCGCCTCAGGGGTTGACACTGAAGCTTTCTTT.

The chain employs TRBV6-5 and TRBJ1-6; D may be TRBD1 (5 bases). Trimming took off 7 bases at V and 6 bases at J, with 16 bases between the two ends. CDR3 length: 15 residues. Looked up from germline, CDR1 is MNHEY and CDR2 is SVGAGI. The DNA for the CDR3 is TGTGCCAGCAAGCAGACCGACAGTTTTAATTCACCCCTCCACTTT. Translation: CASKQTDSFNSPLHF.

V gene TRBV18 combines with J gene TRBJ1-1; D is undetermined. The V and J ends lost 0 bases and 4 bases respectively, with 12 bases between them. The CDR3 totals 15 residues. Germline CDR1 reads KGHSH; CDR2 reads LQKENI. CDR3 residues: CASSPPGQLGTEAFF. As DNA, the CDR3 is TGTGCCAGCTCACCACCTGGGCAACTGGGCACTGAAGCTTTCTTT.

This chain connects TRBV2 to TRBJ1-1, with D perhaps matching TRBD1 (6 bases). Between the trimmed V and J ends, which lost 5 bases and 0 bases, there was a span of 22 bases. Germline lookup yields CDR1 SNHLY and CDR2 FYNNEI. The CDR3 spans 18 residues. CDR3 region: CASSKGYGQLFMNTEAFF. In nucleotides, the CDR3 is TGTGCCAGCAGTAAAGGGTATGGACAGTTGTTCATGAACACTGAAGCTTTCTTT. The variable domain in full, with the rest retrieved from reference TRBV2 and TRBJ1-1, is EPEVTQTPSHQVTQMGQEVILRCVPISNHLYFYWYRQILGQKVEFLVSFYNNEISEKSEIFDDQFSVERPDGSNFTLKIRSTKLEDSAMYFCASSKGYGQLFMNTEAFFGQGTRLTVV.

The genes are TRBV6-6 and TRBJ1-2, with D unresolved. CDR1 is MNHNY and CDR2 is SVGAGI in the germline V gene (reference sequence). This CDR3 spans 11 amino acids. V was pared by 8 bases and J by 3 bases, with 7 bases between. In nucleotides, the CDR3 is TGTGCCAGCTGTCAGGACTATGGCTACACCTTC. This gives the protein CASCQDYGYTF.

The chain couples TRBV10-3 to TRBJ2-7; D is uncertain. Between the trimmed V and J ends, which lost 3 bases and 3 bases, there was a span of 6 bases. This CDR3 region has 12 residues. From germline, CDR1 is ENHRY and CDR2 SYGVKD. The CDR3 sequence: CAISEQDYEQYF. CDR3 sequence (DNA): TGTGCCATCAGTGAACAAGACTACGAGCAGTACTTC.

The rearrangement uses TRBV6-5 and TRBJ2-3; D is possibly TRBD1 (5 bases). V shed 0 bases and J shed 5 bases, with 9 bases lying between them. Germline-derived CDR1 and CDR2 are MNHEY and SVGAGI. This CDR3 comprises 14 residues. In nucleotides, the CDR3 is TGTGCCAGCAGTTACTCCCAGGGTGGAGATACGCAGTATTTT. Amino acid sequence: CASSYSQGGDTQYF.

V is TRBV2 and J is TRBJ1-1; D is undetermined. Trimming took 3 bases from V and 4 from J, leaving 9 bases between them. The germline gives CDR1 SNHLY, CDR2 FYNNEI. The CDR3 contains 13 residues. The CDR3 is CASSDPGVTEAFF. The CDR3 DNA is TGTGCCAGCAGTGATCCCGGGGTCACTGAAGCTTTCTTT.

This chain links TRBV6-5 with TRBJ2-1; TRBD1 aligns across 9 bases. This CDR3 has 14 residues. The V gene's germline CDR1 is MNHEY and CDR2 SVGAGI. V lost 0 bases and J lost 7; bases outside the gene matches: 1. The chain's CDR3 is CASSYSTGGNEQFF. CDR3 nucleotide sequence: TGTGCCAGCAGTTACTCGACAGGGGGGAATGAGCAGTTCTTC.

The V and J genes are TRBV4-1 and TRBJ2-7; 10 nucleotides align to TRBD1. CDR3 length: 17 residues. Unmatched junction bases numbered 10, after V lost 1 base and J lost 4 bases. In germline, CDR1 is MGHRA, CDR2 YSYEKL. The CDR3 is CASSQGSIRDRGYEQYF. The CDR3 coding sequence is TGCGCCAGCAGCCAAGGAAGTATCCGGGACAGGGGATACGAGCAGTACTTC.

The chain employs TRBV19 and TRBJ1-4; no clear D. The V gene's germline CDR1 is LNHDA and CDR2 SQIVND (reference sequence). V was trimmed by 5 bases and J by 1 base, leaving 11 bases between them. The CDR3 extends over 15 amino acids. The CDR3 loop reads CASSHGRKTNEKLFF. As DNA, the CDR3 is TGTGCCAGTAGTCATGGGAGGAAAACTAATGAAAAACTGTTTTTT. Looking up the rest from reference TRBV19 and TRBJ1-4 gives the full variable domain: DGGITQSPKYLFRKEGQNVTLSCEQNLNHDAMYWYRQDPGQGLRLIYYSQIVNDFQKGDIAEGYSVSREKKESFPLTVTSAQKNPTAFYLCASSHGRKTNEKLFFGSGTQLSVL.

This clone was seen only a few times. The CDR3 DNA follows: TGTGCCAGCAGTGAGGCCGTAGCGGGGGGGCCGGGAGATGAGCAGTTCTTC. Its protein product is CASSEAVAGGPGDEQFF. The J gene is TRBJ2-1, the V gene TRBV6-1; 11 bases agree with TRBD2. Trimming at V came to 3 bases and at J to 8 bases, leaving 12 bases not matched to a gene. This CDR3 is built from 17 residues. In germline, CDR1 is MNHNS, CDR2 SASEGT.

The CDR3 is CASSVQGGVDEQYF. Written as DNA, the CDR3 is TGTGCCAGCAGCGTACAGGGAGGAGTCGACGAGCAGTACTTC. The chain links TRBV9 to TRBJ2-7; D possibly corresponds to TRBD2 (6 bases). The germline V gene has CDR1 SGDLS and CDR2 YYNGEE. This CDR3 comprises 14 residues. The V end was cut by 1 base, the J end by 5 bases, with 13 bases between. Full variable domain (outside the CDR3, taken from reference TRBV9 and TRBJ2-7): DSGVTQTPKHLITATGQRVTLRCSPRSGDLSVYWYQQSLDQGLQFLIQYYNGEERAKGNILERFSAQQFPDLHSELNLSSLELGDSALYFCASSVQGGVDEQYFGPGTRLTVT.

The CDR3, as DNA: TGTGCCATCTCTCTAAGCGCCGGTCCCTCGCACAGGTACCCCACCCCCGCTGGGGCCAACGTCCTGACTTTC. Protein product: CAISLSAGPSHRYPTPAGANVLTF. This sequence joins TRBV21-1 and TRBJ2-6; TRBD1 is the table's D call and was not checked against the DNA. TRBV21-1 is marked as a pseudogene. The CDR3 has 24 amino acids.

This sequence joins TRBV27 and TRBJ2-2; 12 positions agree with TRBD2. This CDR3 has 20 amino acids. V trimming: 4 bases; J trimming: 2 bases; junction bases outside the gene matches: 14. Germline-derived CDR1 and CDR2 are MNHEY and SMNVEV (reference sequence). The CDR3 loop is CASSYLPQTSGRFNTGELFF. CDR3 bases: TGTGCCAGCAGTTACTTACCACAGACTAGCGGGAGATTTAACACCGGGGAGCTGTTTTTT.

The CDR3 sequence: CASSLAGGGNEQFF. CDR3 DNA: TGTGCCAGCAGTTTAGCGGGAGGTGGCAATGAGCAGTTCTTC. The chain combines TRBV6-1 with TRBJ2-1, with 10 bases identical to TRBD2. V shed 5 bases and J 6 bases; nucleotides not matched to a gene: 4. Germline CDR1 MNHNS, CDR2 SASEGT. The CDR3 is 14 amino acids.

The chain links TRBV6-5 to TRBJ2-2; tentatively, D is TRBD1 (5 bases). There are 15 residues in the CDR3. CDR1 and CDR2 from the germline V gene are MNHEY and SVGAGI. V was trimmed by 0 bases and J by 3 bases, leaving 8 bases between them. The CDR3 nucleotides are TGTGCCAGCAGTTACTCCAGGGCTCACACCGGGGAGCTGTTTTTT. Amino acid sequence: CASSYSRAHTGELFF.

The chain joins TRBV7-6 to TRBJ2-5; no reliable D call. V was pared by 5 bases and J by 7 bases, with 17 bases between. Germline CDR1 SGHVS, CDR2 FNYEAQ. This CDR3 spans 14 amino acids. CDR3 DNA sequence: TGTGCCAGCAGCACCCGTATGGAAACAGCGACCCAGTACTTC. The encoded protein is CASSTRMETATQYF. Full variable domain (rest looked up from reference TRBV7-6 and TRBJ2-5): GAGVSQSPRYKVTKRGQDVALRCDPISGHVSLYWYRQALGQGPEFLTYFNYEAQQDKSGLPNDRFSAERPEGSISTLTIQRTEQRDSAMYRCASSTRMETATQYFGPGTRLLVL.

The chain combines TRBV28 with TRBJ2-7; a weak D match, TRBD2 (6 bases). The CDR3 runs 16 residues. V lost 6 bases to trimming and J lost 5 bases, with 23 bases between them. Germline assignment: CDR1 MDHEN and CDR2 SYDVKM. CDR3 protein: CASSPPGQDYSDEQYF. CDR3 nucleotide sequence: TGTGCCAGCAGCCCCCCGGGGCAGGACTATTCAGACGAGCAGTACTTC.